The next 18 T cell receptor beta chains were all read from a single sample in a study of post-analysis software for immune sequencing data. The antigens these receptors bind are not known. Unique molecular identifiers were carried by the TCR beta cDNA libraries. TCRdb reprocessed the PCR reads with MiXCR, giving one entry per CDR3 protein. The repertoire holds about 460,000 distinct CDR3 sequences, with roughly 46% as singletons. General observations from the study: TRBV segments more frequent in patients than in controls numbered five and included TRBV5-6, TRBV5-1 and TRBV20-1.

The sample taken for sequencing was blood. These receptors were collected from a girl under 18 with multiple sclerosis.

V gene TRBV20-1 combines with J gene TRBJ1-2; no clear D gene. CDR3 length: 13 residues. V lost 3 bases, J lost 0 bases, and 8 bases lay in between. Germline assignment: CDR1 DFQATT and CDR2 SNEGSKA (reference sequence). CDR3 amino acids: CSARTTTNYGYTF. CDR3 in DNA: TGCAGTGCTAGGACTACCACTAACTATGGCTACACCTTC.

This chain connects TRBV9 to TRBJ1-1; D uncertain. Germline lookup yields CDR1 SGDLS and CDR2 YYNGEE. The CDR3 runs to 13 residues. The V end lost 2 bases, the J end lost 0 bases, and 5 bases lay between the germline ends. The CDR3 reads CASSVYLNTEAFF. Here the CDR3 DNA reads TGTGCCAGCAGCGTGTACTTGAACACTGAAGCTTTCTTT.

The CDR3 loop is CAISESTGTGGIYEQYF. The CDR3 DNA sequence: TGTGCCATCAGTGAGTCGACGGGAACAGGGGGGATCTACGAGCAGTACTTC. V usage is TRBV10-3 and J usage is TRBJ2-7; 8 bases fit TRBD1. From germline, CDR1 is ENHRY and CDR2 SYGVKD. V lost 0 bases, J lost 3 bases, and 10 bases stayed unmatched. This CDR3 comprises 17 residues.

The rearrangement uses TRBV29-1 and TRBJ1-1; unclear D gene. Trimming left V 3 bases short and J 3 bases short, with 8 bases between. The germline V gene has CDR1 SQVTM and CDR2 ANQGSEA. There are 12 residues in the CDR3. CDR3: CSVESEDTEAFF. The DNA for the CDR3 is TGCAGCGTTGAGTCCGAAGACACTGAAGCTTTCTTT.

The chain combines TRBV15 with TRBJ2-7; a possible D gene is TRBD2 (7 bases). The CDR3 sequence is 16 residues long. V was shortened by 1 base and J by 4 bases, with 17 bases between the two germline ends. Germline lookup yields CDR1 LNHNV and CDR2 YYDKDF (reference sequence). The CDR3 DNA reads as TGTGCCACCAGCAGAGGTGGATCAGGGGAGGGGTACGAGCAGTACTTC. Translating it yields CATSRGGSGEGYEQYF.

The V gene is TRBV5-1, the J gene TRBJ2-2, with a possible D match to TRBD1 (6 bases). Deletions cut 4 bases from V and 4 bases from J, with 8 bases between. The CDR3 runs 13 residues. Germline V lookup: CDR1 SGHRS, CDR2 YFSETQ. CDR3 in DNA: TGCGCCAGCAGCACACAGGGCACCGGGGAGCTGTTTTTT. The encoded protein is CASSTQGTGELFF. Filled out from reference TRBV5-1 and TRBJ2-2, the complete variable domain reads KAGVTQTPRYLIKTRGQQVTLSCSPISGHRSVSWYQQTPGQGLQFLFEYFSETQRNKGNFPGRFSGRQFSNSRSEMNVSTLELGDSALYLCASSTQGTGELFFGEGSRLTVL.

This chain uses TRBV7-3 with TRBJ2-3; 10 bases fit TRBD2. V gave up 5 bases and J gave up 2 bases; unmatched junction bases: 7. This CDR3 has 16 residues. Germline-derived CDR1 and CDR2 are SGHTA and FQGTGA. CDR3 residues: CASSPTTSGYTDTQYF. DNA for the CDR3: TGTGCCAGCAGCCCCACGACTAGCGGGTACACAGATACGCAGTATTTT.

This clonotype was recorded only once. The chain recombines TRBV2 with TRBJ1-5; D is perhaps TRBD1 (5 bases). Germline values: CDR1 SNHLY, CDR2 FYNNEI. The germline V and J ends were trimmed by 4 bases and 5 bases, with 12 bases remaining between them. The CDR3 runs to 14 residues. CDR3 DNA: TGTGCCAGCAGTGCTAACGACAGCGATCAGCCCCAGCATTTT. It is translated as CASSANDSDQPQHF.

The chain couples TRBV5-1 to TRBJ2-7, with 15 bases fitting TRBD2. There are 14 residues in the CDR3. The V segment lost 3 bases and the J segment 6 bases; nucleotides outside the gene matches: 1. Per germline, CDR1 SGHRS and CDR2 YFSETQ. Here the CDR3 DNA reads TGCGCCAGCAGCTGGGGACTAGCGGGAGGCGAGCAGTACTTC. Amino acid sequence: CASSWGLAGGEQYF.

The genes are TRBV7-2 and TRBJ2-7; possibly TRBD2 for D (6 bases). In germline, CDR1 is SGHTA, CDR2 FQGNSA. V shed 5 bases and J shed 0 bases, with 11 bases lying between them. The CDR3 is 14 amino acids. The CDR3 bases are TGTGCCAGCAGCCGGGGACTCCACTCCTACGAGCAGTACTTC. This translates into CASSRGLHSYEQYF. The full variable domain, its missing parts supplied by reference TRBV7-2 and TRBJ2-7, is GAGVSQSPSNKVTEKGKDVELRCDPISGHTALYWYRQSLGQGLEFLIYFQGNSAPDKSGLPSDRFSAERTGGSVSTLTIQRTQQEDSAVYLCASSRGLHSYEQYFGPGTRLTVT.

The chain couples TRBV7-2 to TRBJ1-2, with 7 positions matching TRBD1. Trimming cost V 5 bases and J 1 base; bases outside gene matches: 16. There are 18 residues in the CDR3. Germline V lookup: CDR1 SGHTA, CDR2 FQGNSA. CDR3 DNA: TGTGCCAGCAGCCCCTATTGGGGGTTAGGGGGCAATAACTATGGCTACACCTTC. Translated: CASSPYWGLGGNNYGYTF.

V is TRBV14 and J is TRBJ2-1; tentatively, D is TRBD2 (6 bases). The CDR3 is 16 residues long. V lost 2 bases, J lost 2 bases, and 13 bases lay in between. Germline CDR1 and CDR2: SGHDN and FVKESK. The CDR3 loop reads CASSQLGLTAYNEQFF. CDR3 in DNA: TGTGCCAGCAGCCAACTGGGACTTACGGCCTACAATGAGCAGTTCTTC.

V and J are TRBV27 and TRBJ1-4; 8 nucleotides match TRBD1. This CDR3 comprises 16 residues. CDR1 is MNHEY, CDR2 SMNVEV, per germline (reference sequence). J lost 6 bases, V lost 4 bases, and 10 bases had no gene match. CDR3 bases: TGTGCCAGCAGTTGGGACAGGACAGCCGATTATGAAAAACTGTTTTTT. Its translation: CASSWDRTADYEKLFF.

This clonotype has only a few counts. This chain uses TRBV7-9 with TRBJ2-5; 8 bases align to TRBD1. The CDR3 totals 15 residues. Losses at the gene ends were 4 bases for V and 2 bases for J; bases not matched to a gene: 6. CDR1 SEHNR and CDR2 FQNEAQ come from the germline V gene (reference sequence). The CDR3 protein is CASSWGYRGQETQYF. CDR3 sequence (DNA): TGTGCCAGCAGCTGGGGCTACAGGGGGCAAGAGACCCAGTACTTC.

The chain recombines TRBV29-1 with TRBJ2-1; 8 bases agree with TRBD2. Germline V gives CDR1 SQVTM, CDR2 ANQGSEA. J was trimmed by 5 bases and V by 4 bases; bases with no gene match: 10. This CDR3 contains 15 residues. CDR3 nucleotide sequence: TGCAGCGTTGTGACCCGACTAGCGCGGGACAATGAGCAGTTCTTC. Amino acid sequence: CSVVTRLARDNEQFF.

Only one count was recorded for this clonotype. A junction boundary mismatches the germline segment, possibly from a read error. The chain has TRBV19 and TRBJ2-7; 8 nucleotides align to TRBD2. CDR3 length: 13 residues. Germline-derived CDR1 and CDR2 are LNHDA and SQIVND (reference sequence). The CDR3 nucleotides read TGTGCCAGTAGAATAGCGGGAAGCTACGAGCAGTACTTC. Its translation: CASRIAGSYEQYF.

The sample holds a few counts of this clonotype. The chain recombines TRBV3-1 with TRBJ2-1; D unresolved. The CDR3 has 12 residues. V was shortened by 1 base and J by 7 bases, with 5 bases between the two germline ends. Germline V gene lookup returns CDR1 LGHDT and CDR2 YNNKEL (reference sequence). The CDR3 region is CASSQGFNEQFF. The CDR3 nucleotides are TGTGCCAGCAGCCAAGGGTTTAATGAGCAGTTCTTC.

V usage is TRBV7-2 and J usage is TRBJ2-3; TRBD1 might be the D (5 bases). Germline CDR1 SGHTA, CDR2 FQGNSA. V was clipped by 0 bases and J by 3 bases, with 7 bases between them. The CDR3 consists of 14 residues. The CDR3 loop is CASSLARQTDTQYF. The DNA for the CDR3 is TGTGCCAGCAGCTTAGCGAGACAGACAGATACGCAGTATTTT.